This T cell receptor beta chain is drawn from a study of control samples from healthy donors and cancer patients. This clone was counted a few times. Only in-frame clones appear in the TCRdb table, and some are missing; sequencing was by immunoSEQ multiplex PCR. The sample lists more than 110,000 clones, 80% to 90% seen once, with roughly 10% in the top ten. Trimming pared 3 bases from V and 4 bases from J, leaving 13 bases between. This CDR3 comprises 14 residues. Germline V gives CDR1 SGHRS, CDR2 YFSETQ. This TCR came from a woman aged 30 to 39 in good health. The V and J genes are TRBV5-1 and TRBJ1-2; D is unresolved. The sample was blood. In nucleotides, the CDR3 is TGCGCCAGCAGCTCGACGGACGGACCCTATGGCTACACCTTC. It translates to CASSSTDGPYGYTF.